The source of this T cell receptor (beta chain) is a study of T-cell memory formation after mild COVID-19. CDR3 length: 14 residues. J gave up 1 base and V 2 bases, and 1 base lay outside the gene matches. Germline V gene data show CDR1 as MNHNY and CDR2 as SVGAGI (reference sequence). There are many counts of this clonotype. TCRdb processed the 5' RACE reads anew with MiXCR; each CDR3 protein has one entry. Of tens of thousands of distinct CDR3 sequences in the sample, 9.5% to 12% were seen once. The sequence derives from a man younger than 35 who had mild COVID-19 (a few samples of this study predate the infection). Cell type and time point are not known. Sequencing input: PBMCs or a T cell subset sorted from them (not recorded which). V gene TRBV6-6 combines with J gene TRBJ2-5; 7 bases are a match to TRBD1. The CDR3 region has the DNA TGTGCCAGCAGTTACGGGACAGTCCAAGAGACCCAGTACTTC. Amino acid sequence: CASSYGTVQETQYF.